These 11 T cell receptor beta chains came from one sample sequenced in a study of PD-1 blockade in classical Hodgkin lymphoma. Assay: immunoSEQ multiplex PCR; the TCRdb copy retains only in-frame clones and omits some. The sample records about 94,000 clones, roughly 89% being singletons. The patients all showed relapse after autologous stem cell transplantation, while their brentuximab vedotin exposure varied. The material was peripheral blood mononuclear cells (PBMCs), obtained before the second cycle of nivolumab. The receptors come from a human donor with classical Hodgkin lymphoma.

The chain couples TRBV25-1 to TRBJ2-2; D is ambiguous. V was pared by 2 bases and J by 6 bases, with 4 bases between. Germline CDR1 reads MGHDK; CDR2 reads SYGVNS. The CDR3 runs 12 residues. The CDR3 loop reads CASSERPGELFF. The CDR3 DNA reads as TGTGCCAGCAGTGAAAGGCCCGGGGAGCTGTTTTTT.

This chain connects TRBV7-6 to TRBJ2-5; D not resolved. The V and J ends lost 1 base and 5 bases respectively, with 5 bases between them. CDR1 SGHVS and CDR2 FNYEAQ come from the germline V gene. The CDR3 is made up of 12 amino acids. The CDR3 sequence is CASSLVRETQYF. CDR3 coding DNA: TGTGCCAGCAGCTTAGTGAGGGAGACCCAGTACTTC.

The chain carries TRBV6-5 and TRBJ2-5; no reliable D call. With 2 bases removed from V and 4 bases from J, the gap between germline ends came to 11 bases. This CDR3 is 14 amino acids long. Germline CDR1 is MNHEY and CDR2 is SVGAGI. CDR3 in DNA: TGTGCCAGCAGTTACGCCGGGCATGGAGAGACCCAGTACTTC. Its protein is CASSYAGHGETQYF.

The chain is built from TRBV7-9 and TRBJ2-7; D may match TRBD1 or TRBD2 (5 bases each). The CDR3 is 12 residues long. Germline CDR1 reads SEHNR; CDR2 reads FQNEAQ (reference sequence). V shed 5 bases and J shed 2 bases, with 7 bases lying between them. CDR3 in DNA: TGTGCCAGCAGCACGGGACCCTACGAGCAGTACTTC. This sequence encodes CASSTGPYEQYF.

The chain links TRBV5-1 to TRBJ2-7; the match to TRBD1 covers 9 bases. Germline V CDR1 and CDR2: SGHRS, YFSETQ. V shed 2 bases and J 1 base; nucleotides not matched to a gene: 7. The CDR3 loop spans 16 amino acids. The CDR3 region is CASSFAGTGISYEQYF. Here the CDR3 DNA reads TGCGCCAGCAGCTTCGCCGGGACAGGGATTTCCTACGAGCAGTACTTC.

Comments on this clone: At one end, the junction sequence differs from germline, possibly due to a read error. The sample has other DNA sequences that encode this CDR3 too. V gene TRBV4-1 combines with J gene TRBJ1-6; D uncertain. The CDR3 length is 16 residues. The V gene's germline CDR1 is MGHRA and CDR2 YSYEKL. Here the CDR3 reads CASSQVVLANNSPLHF. The CDR3 nucleotides read TGCGCCAGCAGCCAAGTCGTGCTAGCGAATAATTCGCCCCTCCACTTT.

This sequence joins TRBV5-8 and TRBJ1-3; 10 positions agree with TRBD1. The CDR3 is 18 residues long. Looked up from germline, CDR1 is SGHTS and CDR2 is YDEGEE. Trimming took 3 bases from V and 2 from J; bases not matched to a gene: 11. CDR3 residues: CASSSGQGEDSAGNTIYF. CDR3 nucleotide sequence: TGTGCCAGCAGCTCCGGACAGGGGGAAGACTCGGCTGGAAACACCATATATTTT.

The rearrangement joins TRBV5-4 to TRBJ1-1; D call uncertain. Between the trimmed V and J ends, which lost 0 bases and 2 bases, there was a span of 8 bases. The CDR3 consists of 14 residues. Germline CDR1 is SGHNT and CDR2 is YYREEE (reference sequence). The CDR3 nucleotides are TGTGCCAGCAGCTTGGCCAGGAGTAACACTGAAGCTTTCTTT. Amino acid sequence: CASSLARSNTEAFF.

J is TRBJ2-5 and V is TRBV19; D tentatively fits TRBD1 or TRBD2 (6 bases each). Germline V gives CDR1 LNHDA, CDR2 SQIVND (reference sequence). V was pared by 1 base and J by 5 bases, with 14 bases between. There are 15 residues in the CDR3. The CDR3 spells CASSIGTGRWETQYF. In nucleotides, the CDR3 is TGTGCCAGTAGTATAGGTACAGGGAGGTGGGAGACCCAGTACTTC. The full variable domain, its missing parts supplied by reference TRBV19 and TRBJ2-5, is DGGITQSPKYLFRKEGQNVTLSCEQNLNHDAMYWYRQDPGQGLRLIYYSQIVNDFQKGDIAEGYSVSREKKESFPLTVTSAQKNPTAFYLCASSIGTGRWETQYFGPGTRLLVL.

V and J are TRBV13 and TRBJ2-2, with 14 positions matching TRBD2. In germline, CDR1 is PRHDT, CDR2 FYEKMQ (reference sequence). V shed 7 bases, J shed 5 bases, and the junction held 15 bases outside the gene matches. There are 19 residues in the CDR3. CDR3 DNA sequence: TGTGCCAGCACCGAGTGGTCCGGGACTAGCGGGAGAAGGACCGGGGAGCTGTTTTTT. Translating gives CASTEWSGTSGRRTGELFF.

The V call is TRBV6-5, the J call TRBJ1-5, with D hard to call. CDR3 length: 15 residues. Germline CDR1 reads MNHEY; CDR2 reads SVGAGI. V was cut by 2 bases and J by 5 bases, with 13 bases left in between. CDR3 loop: CASSYHRRVDQPQHF. The CDR3 region has the DNA TGTGCCAGCAGTTACCACCGGAGGGTAGATCAGCCCCAGCATTTT.